Shown below are 8 T cell receptor beta chains from a single sample sequenced in a study of control samples from healthy donors and cancer patients. TCRdb's table, derived via immunoSEQ multiplex PCR, lists solely in-frame clones and lacks some. Of 50,000 to 55,000 clones detected, roughly 94% appear once; the ten largest clones hold about 2.4%. The sequenced sample consisted of blood. The source of these receptors is a young man in good health.

The chain links TRBV6-6 to TRBJ1-2, with D possibly TRBD1 on 5 matching bases. V dropped 2 bases and J dropped 5 bases, with 9 bases sitting between them. Germline V gene sequence: CDR1 MNHNY, CDR2 SVGAGI (reference sequence). This CDR3 has 13 amino acids. This CDR3 reads CASSYPREYGYTF. CDR3 nucleotide sequence: TGTGCCAGCAGTTACCCCAGGGAATATGGCTACACCTTC.

The chain is built from TRBV7-3 and TRBJ1-2; 7 bases are a match to TRBD1. From germline, CDR1 is SGHTA and CDR2 FQGTGA. This CDR3 is 15 amino acids long. J gave up 4 bases and V 0 bases, and 5 bases lay outside the gene matches. The CDR3 DNA follows: TGTGCCAGCAGCTTAACGGGGGACAGTTTCTATGGCTACACCTTC. Translating gives CASSLTGDSFYGYTF.

This chain links TRBV7-6 with TRBJ1-3; TRBD1 aligns across 7 bases. V trimming: 5 bases; J trimming: 0 bases; junction bases outside the gene matches: 7. The CDR3 totals 16 residues. CDR1 and CDR2 (germline): SGHVS, FNYEAQ. The CDR3 protein is CASSAGQDPSGNTIYF. In nucleotides, the CDR3 is TGTGCCAGCAGCGCAGGACAGGACCCCTCTGGAAACACCATATATTTT.

The chain joins TRBV14 to TRBJ2-1, with D perhaps matching TRBD2 (5 bases). The CDR3 is 13 amino acids. CDR1 and CDR2 from the germline V gene are SGHDN and FVKESK. Trimming stripped 3 bases from V and 10 bases from J, with 13 bases between. The CDR3 here is CASSQWVREEQFF. The CDR3 nucleotides are TGTGCCAGCAGCCAGTGGGTGAGGGAGGAGCAGTTCTTC.

The chain employs TRBV29-1 and TRBJ1-1; 7 bases align to TRBD1. Germline lookup yields CDR1 SQVTM and CDR2 ANQGSEA. The CDR3 is made up of 15 amino acids. With 4 bases clipped from V and 1 base from J, the junction kept 9 bases outside the gene matches. Here the CDR3 reads CSVASSGGWNTEAFF. The CDR3 DNA sequence: TGCAGCGTTGCTAGCTCAGGGGGGTGGAACACTGAAGCTTTCTTT.

The chain joins TRBV9 to TRBJ2-1; TRBD2 aligns across 7 bases. In germline, CDR1 is SGDLS, CDR2 YYNGEE. V dropped 0 bases and J dropped 4; count of bases not matched to a gene: 4. The length of the CDR3 is 15 residues. CDR3 coding DNA: TGTGCCAGCAGCGTAGAACTAGCGCCATACAATGAGCAGTTCTTC. Translating it yields CASSVELAPYNEQFF.

The chain employs TRBV7-2 and TRBJ2-7; D is ambiguous. The CDR3 covers 11 residues. Germline lookup yields CDR1 SGHTA and CDR2 FQGNSA. The ends were cut back, 2 bases at V and 5 bases at J, with 4 bases in the middle. The CDR3 sequence: CASSLYNEQYF. CDR3 nucleotides: TGTGCCAGCAGCTTATACAACGAGCAGTACTTC.

This chain connects TRBV11-2 to TRBJ2-5; 8 bases are shared with TRBD2. V lost 1 base to trimming and J lost 3 bases; unmatched junction nucleotides: 4. The V gene's germline CDR1 is SGHAT and CDR2 FQNNGV. There are 15 residues in the CDR3. CDR3 DNA sequence: TGTGCCAGCAGCTTAGGGACTAGCCTCAAAGAGACCCAGTACTTC. Translated: CASSLGTSLKETQYF.